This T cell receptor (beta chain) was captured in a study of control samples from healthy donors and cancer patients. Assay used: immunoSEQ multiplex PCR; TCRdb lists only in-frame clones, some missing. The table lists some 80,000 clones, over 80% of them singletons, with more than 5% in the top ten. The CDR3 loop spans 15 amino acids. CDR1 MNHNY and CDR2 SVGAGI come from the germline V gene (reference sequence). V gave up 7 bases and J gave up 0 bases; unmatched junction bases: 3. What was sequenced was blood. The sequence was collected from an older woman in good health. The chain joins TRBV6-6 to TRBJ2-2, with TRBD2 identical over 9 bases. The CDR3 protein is CASNIAGANTGELFF. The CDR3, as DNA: TGTGCCAGCAACATAGCGGGAGCGAACACCGGGGAGCTGTTTTTT.